This entry features one TCR beta chain sequence. A much larger clone lies one base from this, so it may be a read error. According to the study, TCR beta libraries were built with iRepertoire HTBI primers and CDR3-region Arm-PCR. TCRdb re-analysed the multiplex PCR reads in MiXCR, keeping a single row per CDR3 protein. The sample contains a few hundred thousand distinct CDR3 sequences, around 11% of which appear only once. This specimen belongs to a study of regulatory T cells in long-lasting Graves disease. The time point here: newly diagnosed GD, antithyroid drugs for less than 3 months. Following extraction of RNA from PBMCs, that RNA was used to make the TCR library. An endocrinology unit in Xi'an, China, supplied the patients. Per germline, CDR1 MNHNS and CDR2 SASEGT. CDR3 length: 13 amino acids. V lost 5 bases, J lost 2 bases, and 3 bases stayed unmatched. The data were also submitted as part of a second study, on T cells in Graves' hyperthyroidism and ophthalmopathy.

This TCR came from a woman between 18 and 30 years old with Graves disease. The rearrangement links TRBV6-1 to TRBJ2-7, with 7 positions matching TRBD1. The sequencing used peripheral blood mononuclear cells (PBMCs), collected at new diagnosis, from a patient treated with antithyroid drugs. The CDR3 loop is CASSNQGAYEQYF. In DNA form, the CDR3 reads TGTGCCAGCAGTAACCAGGGGGCCTACGAGCAGTACTTC.